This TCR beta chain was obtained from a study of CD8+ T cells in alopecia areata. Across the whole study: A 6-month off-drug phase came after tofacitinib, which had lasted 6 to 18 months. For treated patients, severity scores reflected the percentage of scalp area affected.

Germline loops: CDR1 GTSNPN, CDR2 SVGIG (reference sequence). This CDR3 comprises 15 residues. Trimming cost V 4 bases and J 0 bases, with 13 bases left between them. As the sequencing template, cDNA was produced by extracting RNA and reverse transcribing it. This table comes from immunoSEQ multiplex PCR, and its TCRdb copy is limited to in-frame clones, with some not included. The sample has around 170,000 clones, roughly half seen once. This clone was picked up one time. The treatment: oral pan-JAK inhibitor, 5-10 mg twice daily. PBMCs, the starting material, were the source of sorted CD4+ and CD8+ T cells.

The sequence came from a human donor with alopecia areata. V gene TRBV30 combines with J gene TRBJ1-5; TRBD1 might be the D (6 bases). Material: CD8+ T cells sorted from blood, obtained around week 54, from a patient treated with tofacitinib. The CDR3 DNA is TGTGCCTGGACTCCGGGACACCTTAGCAATCAGCCCCAGCATTTT. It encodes CAWTPGHLSNQPQHF.